The 17 T cell receptor beta chains given below trace back to one sample, sequenced in a study of CD8+CD57+ T cells in acquired aplastic anemia. Genomic DNA templated the TCR beta VDJ and CDR3 profiling. TCRdb re-called the reads with MiXCR, one entry per CDR3 protein. The profile shows about 150,000 distinct CDR3 sequences, 40% to 50% of them singletons. It was patients with CD8+CD57+ cell expansion by flow cytometry who were chosen for sequencing. The specimen sequenced was sorted CD4+, CD8+, or CD8+CD57+ T cells (not recorded which) from PBMCs. These receptors came from a human donor with aplastic anemia.

This clonotype was picked up many times. The gene calls are TRBV2 and TRBJ2-7, with TRBD2 identical over 13 bases. The CDR3 consists of 15 residues. The junction had 4 bases not matched to a gene; V was cut back by 6 bases and J by 2 bases. Germline lookup yields CDR1 SNHLY and CDR2 FYNNEI. CDR3 DNA sequence: TGTGCCAGCAGCCCGGGACTAGCGGGGACCTACGAGCAGTACTTC. The encoded protein is CASSPGLAGTYEQYF. Full variable domain (rest looked up from reference TRBV2 and TRBJ2-7): EPEVTQTPSHQVTQMGQEVILRCVPISNHLYFYWYRQILGQKVEFLVSFYNNEISEKSEIFDDQFSVERPDGSNFTLKIRSTKLEDSAMYFCASSPGLAGTYEQYFGPGTRLTVT.

The V call is TRBV15, the J call TRBJ2-7; D is possibly TRBD2 (5 bases). Trimming shortened V by 0 bases and J by 6 bases, and 15 bases separated the two germline ends. Germline values: CDR1 LNHNV, CDR2 YYDKDF (reference sequence). The CDR3 sequence is 15 residues long. The CDR3 protein is CATSREATVGGEQYF. CDR3 sequence (DNA): TGTGCCACCAGCAGAGAAGCCACGGTAGGAGGCGAGCAGTACTTC.

This clonotype has a count of ten or more. The chain combines TRBV10-3 with TRBJ2-3; D might be TRBD1 (5 bases). CDR3 length: 14 residues. V dropped 2 bases and J dropped 6 bases, with 12 bases sitting between them. Germline loops: CDR1 ENHRY, CDR2 SYGVKD. The CDR3 DNA follows: TGTGCCATCAGTGAGCGGCAGGGCGGTGATACGCAGTATTTT. It codes for CAISERQGGDTQYF.

On this clonotype itself: A read error may produce the germline difference seen at one junction end. The chain uses TRBV9 and TRBJ2-1, with 8 bases matching TRBD2. CDR1 and CDR2 (germline): SGDLS, YYNGEE. There are 17 residues in the CDR3. As DNA, the CDR3 is TGTGCCAGCAGTGTAGGGTATAGCGGGATTTCCTACAATGAGCAGTTCTTC. As protein: CASSVGYSGISYNEQFF.

The J gene is TRBJ2-7, the V gene TRBV7-9; D may be TRBD1 (5 bases). Germline CDR1 reads SEHNR; CDR2 reads FQNEAQ (reference sequence). The CDR3 is made up of 15 amino acids. V was cut by 9 bases and J by 0 bases, with 18 bases left in between. This CDR3 is CASSKDSFNSYEQYF. The CDR3 DNA sequence: TGTGCCAGTTCGAAAGACAGTTTTAACTCCTACGAGCAGTACTTC. Together with reference TRBV7-9 and TRBJ2-7, the CDR3 gives the full variable domain: DTGVSQNPRHKITKRGQNVTFRCDPISEHNRLYWYRQTLGQGPEFLTYFQNEAQLEKSRLLSDRFSAERPKGSFSTLEIQRTEQGDSAMYLCASSKDSFNSYEQYFGPGTRLTVT.

The chain employs TRBV10-3 and TRBJ2-1; 8 bases match TRBD2. V lost 2 bases, J lost 0 bases, and 6 bases stayed unmatched. Germline lookup yields CDR1 ENHRY and CDR2 SYGVKD. CDR3 length: 17 residues. This chain's CDR3 is CAISEAERGLSYNEQFF. The DNA of the CDR3 is TGTGCCATCAGTGAGGCTGAGCGGGGGCTCTCCTACAATGAGCAGTTCTTC.

This clonotype was seen a handful of times. This chain joins TRBV30 and TRBJ2-3, with 9 bases identical to TRBD1. The V segment lost 1 base and the J segment 6 bases; nucleotides outside the gene matches: 8. This CDR3 comprises 15 residues. Germline V CDR1 and CDR2: GTSNPN, SVGIG (reference sequence). The CDR3 sequence is CAWSGLTGGVDTQYF. CDR3 bases: TGTGCCTGGAGTGGGTTGACAGGGGGAGTGGATACGCAGTATTTT.

This clonotype was recorded many times. The J gene is TRBJ1-1, the V gene TRBV5-1; D is ambiguous. Germline V CDR1 and CDR2: SGHRS, YFSETQ. CDR3 length: 15 residues. V was trimmed by 0 bases and J by 5 bases, leaving 14 bases between them. In nucleotides, the CDR3 is TGCGCCAGCAGCTTGGGCCCCGGGGTGACAACTGAAGCTTTCTTT. This translates into CASSLGPGVTTEAFF.

The gene calls are TRBV19 and TRBJ2-7, with 7 nucleotides matching TRBD1. Germline assignment: CDR1 LNHDA and CDR2 SQIVND (reference sequence). This CDR3 has 13 residues. V trimming: 4 bases; J trimming: 4 bases; junction bases outside the gene matches: 4. The CDR3 here is CASSTGTVYEQYF. CDR3 DNA sequence: TGTGCCAGTAGTACAGGGACAGTATACGAGCAGTACTTC.

The J gene is TRBJ1-2, the V gene TRBV30; D not resolved. The CDR3 has 14 amino acids. V was cut by 0 bases and J by 0 bases, with 8 bases left in between. Germline CDR1 and CDR2: GTSNPN and SVGIG (reference sequence). The CDR3, as DNA: TGTGCCTGGAGTGTTGTGAGGGCTAACTATGGCTACACCTTC. This gives the protein CAWSVVRANYGYTF.

This chain joins TRBV7-3 and TRBJ2-3; 7 positions match TRBD2. V lost 5 bases to trimming and J lost 0 bases; unmatched junction nucleotides: 8. Germline V gene data show CDR1 as SGHTA and CDR2 as FQGTGA. The CDR3 runs to 16 residues. The CDR3 bases are TGTGCCAGCAGCCAGTCGGGCGGGAGAAGCACAGATACGCAGTATTTT. Its protein product is CASSQSGGRSTDTQYF.

This clonotype was seen at least ten times. The chain joins TRBV12-3 or TRBV12-4 to TRBJ1-5; 9 positions match TRBD1. CDR3 length: 17 residues. Trimming cost V 7 bases and J 2 bases; bases outside gene matches: 12. CDR3 protein: CASTPFGGDRGNQPQHF. The CDR3 DNA reads TGTGCCAGCACCCCATTCGGCGGGGACAGGGGCAATCAGCCCCAGCATTTT.

This clonotype was observed at least ten times. The rearrangement uses TRBV20-1 and TRBJ1-2; D is ambiguous. This CDR3 region has 13 residues. V lost 5 bases to trimming and J lost 4 bases, with 14 bases between them. Germline values: CDR1 DFQATT, CDR2 SNEGSKA (reference sequence). DNA for the CDR3: TGCAGTGCTCGAAAAGAAGACGTCTATGGCTACACCTTC. Residues: CSARKEDVYGYTF.

The sample holds one count of this clonotype. This chain links TRBV15 with TRBJ2-3; the D is unclear. CDR1 LNHNV and CDR2 YYDKDF come from the germline V gene (reference sequence). V lost 1 base and J 0 bases, leaving 8 bases between the germline ends. This CDR3 is built from 15 residues. CDR3 DNA sequence: TGTGCCACCAGCAGAGTGCGGAAGAGCACAGATACGCAGTATTTT. Its protein is CATSRVRKSTDTQYF.

This chain joins TRBV11-2 and TRBJ2-5; the D gene is possibly TRBD1 (5 bases). This CDR3 spans 13 amino acids. With 5 bases removed from V and 7 bases from J, the gap between germline ends came to 14 bases. The germline V gene encodes CDR1 SGHAT and CDR2 FQNNGV. The chain's CDR3 is CASSPDNLGTQYF. In nucleotides, the CDR3 is TGTGCCAGCAGCCCGGACAATTTGGGGACCCAGTACTTC.

The chain employs TRBV19 and TRBJ2-3; 7 bases match TRBD1. The CDR3 is 15 amino acids. J gave up 6 bases and V 4 bases, and 10 bases lay outside the gene matches. The germline gives CDR1 LNHDA, CDR2 SQIVND (reference sequence). Here the CDR3 DNA reads TGTGCCAGTAGTACAACGACAGGGACCCTGGATACGCAGTATTTT. Amino acids: CASSTTTGTLDTQYF.

V is TRBV5-1 and J is TRBJ1-1, with D unclear. V was shortened by 0 bases and J by 5 bases, with 11 bases between the two germline ends. CDR1 and CDR2 (germline): SGHRS, YFSETQ. The CDR3 loop spans 14 amino acids. CDR3 protein: CASSLGEVGTEAFF. The CDR3 DNA reads TGCGCCAGCAGCTTGGGAGAGGTTGGGACTGAAGCTTTCTTT.